This T cell receptor beta chain was identified during a study of T cells in Graves' hyperthyroidism and ophthalmopathy. The source material, RNA transcripts, was used to amplify TCR beta CDR3 regions. With the HTBI primer set, the TCR CDR3 went through a first round of RT-PCR. Via MiXCR, TCRdb re-called the multiplex PCR reads, giving one row per CDR3 protein. Of roughly 380,000 distinct CDR3 sequences detected, around 13% appear once; the ten largest clones hold approximately 9.9%. This clonotype was seen once. The CDR3 is 11 amino acids. From germline, CDR1 is SQVTM and CDR2 ANQGSEA. Trimming removed 5 bases from V and 5 bases from J, with 9 bases in between.

Sequences were obtained from blood. The genes are TRBV29-1 and TRBJ2-5; a possible D gene is TRBD2 (6 bases). The sequence was obtained from a woman aged 60 to 75 with Graves' hyperthyroidism. CDR3: CSVLARETQYF. DNA of the CDR3: TGCAGCGTTCTAGCGAGGGAGACCCAGTACTTC.